This T cell receptor beta chain was captured by sequencing in a study of T cell repertoires in cytomegalovirus infection (dated by TCRdb to between 2017 and 2020). Study-wide context: Donor HLA type was relevant to the analysis, as public TCR beta signatures indicated carriage of CMV infection together with the matching HLA type.

Remarks on this clonotype: It has no known antigen specificity. No base quality information exists; no much larger clone differs at one position.

General conclusions and limits of the study: Carriers of CMV infection plus the relevant HLA type were discriminated by the cumulative frequency of public TCR beta family members in the study cohort and in an independent roughly 320-donor cohort. The ex vivo response was dominated by HLA-C-restricted CMV-specific TCR beta clonotypes, which also provided the single most frequent clonotype in two of eight donors.

The sequencing machine was an Illumina HiSeq 1500. The raw public reads went through TCRdb reprocessing: fastp at Q25, MiXCR clone calling, in-frame beta chains kept. Each entry merges the rows of one CDR3 protein and shows their most common DNA and genes. Across this sample there are 60,000 to 85,000 distinct CDR3 sequences, with roughly 20% seen only once. The ten most abundant clones make up under 85% of the sample. The specimen sequenced was PBMCs, sequenced either directly or after in vitro stimulation (not recorded which). This sequence originates from a human donor in good health (CMV status not recorded). Some clones in this sample may be carry-over from other donors' samples.

This receptor carries the CDR3 CASSPELAGANIQYF. The sequence in DNA is TGTGCCAGCAGCCCCGAACTAGCGGGAGCAAACATTCAGTACTTC. The sequence is built from TRBV7-2 and TRBJ2-4, with 11 middle bases fitting TRBD2. The V end gives up 5 bases and the J end 6 bases, leaving 6 bases in the junction not matched to a gene. From its cysteine to its phenylalanine, the CDR3 spans 15 amino acids. Only CDR3 DNA remains: 45 bases, in frame from the first base. Based on the germline V gene, the CDR1 and CDR2 sequences are SGHTA and FQGNSA.